This T cell receptor beta chain was obtained from a study of blood T cell repertoires in COVID-19. Study background: Researchers got acute and convalescent COVID-19 samples from the United States, Italy and Spain.

Only in-frame clones appear in the TCRdb table, and some are missing; sequencing was by immunoSEQ multiplex PCR. The profile shows 250,000 to 350,000 clones, around 89% of them singletons. Germline V CDR1 and CDR2: LNHDA, SQIVND (reference sequence). The ends lost 4 bases at V and 2 bases at J; junction bases unmatched: 2. This CDR3 spans 16 amino acids. Specimen: peripheral blood. The rearrangement joins TRBV19 to TRBJ2-2, with 12 bases identical to TRBD2. This sequence was found in a man in his thirties or forties with acute or convalescent COVID-19. This CDR3 reads CASSKLAGGNTGELFF. CDR3 DNA sequence: TGTGCCAGTAGTAAACTAGCGGGGGGAAACACCGGGGAGCTGTTTTTT.